This T cell receptor (beta chain) was captured by sequencing in a study of T cell responses to AZD1222 COVID-19 vaccine. This CDR3 region has 15 residues. Losses at the gene ends were 2 bases for V and 2 bases for J; bases not matched to a gene: 4. Germline CDR1 reads SGHTA; CDR2 reads FQGNSA. Libraries were prepared by immunoSEQ multiplex PCR; TCRdb keeps only in-frame clonotypes and omits some of them. This sample has 150,000 or so clones, with approximately 87% found just once. The sample consisted of peripheral blood, taken on day 0 of MenACWY control vaccination. This receptor was obtained from an adult in good health. This sequence joins TRBV7-2 and TRBJ2-7; the match to TRBD1 covers 9 bases. CDR3 sequence (DNA): TGTGCCAGCAGCTTACAGGGACAGGGTCCCTACGAGCAGTACTTC. Protein: CASSLQGQGPYEQYF.